This note documents a single T cell receptor (beta chain) sequence. What it recognizes is unknown. Other nucleotide sequences in the sample specify the same CDR3. This entry belongs to a study of cytomegalovirus exposure and HLA in healthy donors. Regarding the study as a whole: Follow-up analysis found HLA locus-dependent TCR association rates, highest for DRB1 and lowest for HLA-C. Later analysis identified a missense DCLRE1C variant that was linked to TCR beta V- and J-gene trimming. TCR beta chains numbering 164 were designated cytomegalovirus-associated. It was reported in a later analysis that an Asian-associated ancestry cluster showed fewer N-insertions than the roughly 660-donor mean.

Amplification used 60 Vbeta primers and 13 Jbeta primers. TCRdb's copy holds only in-frame clones and misses some; the assay was immunoSEQ multiplex PCR. The table shows about 130,000 clones, with around 80% occurring only once. Germline CDR1 is SGDLS and CDR2 is YYNGEE. This CDR3 region has 14 residues. V was clipped by 0 bases and J by 0 bases; unmatched bases: 0. V and J are TRBV9 and TRBJ2-7; 7 nucleotides align to TRBD2. This clonotype was obtained from a female donor in good health and CMV-seronegative. Sequenced: PBMCs. CDR3 nucleotide sequence: TGTGCCAGCAGCGTAGGCGGGAGCTCCTACGAGCAGTACTTC. Protein sequence: CASSVGGSSYEQYF.